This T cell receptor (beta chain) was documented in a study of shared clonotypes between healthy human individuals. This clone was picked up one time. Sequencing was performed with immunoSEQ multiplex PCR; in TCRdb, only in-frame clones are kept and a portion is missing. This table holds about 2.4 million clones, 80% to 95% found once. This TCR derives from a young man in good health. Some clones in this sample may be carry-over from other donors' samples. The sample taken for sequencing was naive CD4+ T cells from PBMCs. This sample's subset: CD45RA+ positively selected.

In nucleotides, the CDR3 is TGTGCCAGCAAAGGGCGGCCGACGGAAAAACTGTTTTTT. Translating it yields CASKGRPTEKLFF. This chain uses TRBV28 with TRBJ1-4; D gene uncertain. CDR3 size: 13 residues. Per the germline V gene, CDR1 is MDHEN and CDR2 is SYDVKM. Deletions cut 7 bases from V and 8 bases from J, with 14 bases between.